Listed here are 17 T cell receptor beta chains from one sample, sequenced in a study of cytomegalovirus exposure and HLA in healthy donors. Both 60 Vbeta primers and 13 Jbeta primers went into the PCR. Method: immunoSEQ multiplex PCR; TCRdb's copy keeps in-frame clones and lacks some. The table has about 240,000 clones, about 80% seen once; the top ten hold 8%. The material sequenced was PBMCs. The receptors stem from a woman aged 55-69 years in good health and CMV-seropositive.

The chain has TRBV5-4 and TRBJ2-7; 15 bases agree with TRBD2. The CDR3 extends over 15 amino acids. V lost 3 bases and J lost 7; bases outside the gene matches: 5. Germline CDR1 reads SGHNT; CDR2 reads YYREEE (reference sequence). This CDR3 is CASSSGTSGRKEQYF. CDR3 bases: TGTGCCAGCAGCTCCGGGACTAGCGGGAGGAAAGAGCAGTACTTC.

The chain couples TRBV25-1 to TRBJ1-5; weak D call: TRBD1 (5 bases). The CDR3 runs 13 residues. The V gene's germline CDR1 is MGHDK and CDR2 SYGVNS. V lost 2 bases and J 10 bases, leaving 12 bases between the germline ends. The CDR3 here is CASSETHRSPQHF. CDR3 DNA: TGTGCCAGCAGTGAAACTCACAGGTCCCCCCAGCATTTT.

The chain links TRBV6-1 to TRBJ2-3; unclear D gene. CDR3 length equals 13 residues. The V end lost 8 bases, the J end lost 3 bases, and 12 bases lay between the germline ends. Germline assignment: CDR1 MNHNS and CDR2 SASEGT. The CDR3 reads CASLESETDTQYF. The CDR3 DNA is TGTGCCAGCTTAGAATCCGAAACAGATACGCAGTATTTT.

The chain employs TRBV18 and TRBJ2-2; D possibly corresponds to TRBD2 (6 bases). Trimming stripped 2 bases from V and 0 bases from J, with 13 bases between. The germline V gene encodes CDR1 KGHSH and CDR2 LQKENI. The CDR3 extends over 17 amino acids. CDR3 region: CASSPMTGVPNTGELFF. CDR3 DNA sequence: TGTGCCAGCTCACCAATGACGGGAGTACCGAACACCGGGGAGCTGTTTTTT.

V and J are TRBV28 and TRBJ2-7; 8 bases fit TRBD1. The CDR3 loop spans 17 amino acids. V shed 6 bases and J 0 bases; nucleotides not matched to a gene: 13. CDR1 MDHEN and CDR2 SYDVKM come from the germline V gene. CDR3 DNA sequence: TGTGCCAGCAGCGATTTGGAGGGACAGGCGAACTCCTACGAGCAGTACTTC. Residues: CASSDLEGQANSYEQYF.

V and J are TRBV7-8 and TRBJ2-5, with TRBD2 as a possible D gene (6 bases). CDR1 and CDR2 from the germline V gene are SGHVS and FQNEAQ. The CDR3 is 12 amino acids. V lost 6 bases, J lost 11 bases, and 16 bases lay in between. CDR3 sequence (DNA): TGTGCCAGCAGTTTGGGGGGAGCGGATCAGTACTTC. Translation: CASSLGGADQYF.

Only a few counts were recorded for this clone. DNA for the CDR3: TGTGCCAGCAGCCCTGGGACTAGCGGGAGCGTACATCAGTTCTTC. It codes for CASSPGTSGSVHQFF. This sequence joins TRBV5-4 and TRBJ2-1; TRBD2 matches 14 bases. The V gene's germline CDR1 is SGHNT and CDR2 YYREEE (reference sequence). The ends lost 4 bases at V and 13 bases at J; junction bases unmatched: 10. The CDR3 is 15 residues long.

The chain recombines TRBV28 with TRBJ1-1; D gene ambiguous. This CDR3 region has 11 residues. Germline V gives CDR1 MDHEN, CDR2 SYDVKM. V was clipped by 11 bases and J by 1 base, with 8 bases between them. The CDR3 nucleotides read TGTGCCCACAGCACGAACACTGAAGCTTTCTTT. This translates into CAHSTNTEAFF.

CDR3 sequence (DNA): TGTGCCAGCAGCACCCCAGGGCAAGCTTTCTTT. Its protein is CASSTPGQAFF. The chain is built from TRBV5-4 and TRBJ1-1; tentative D call: TRBD1 (5 bases). CDR1 is SGHNT, CDR2 YYREEE, per germline (reference sequence). V was pared by 4 bases and J by 9 bases, with 10 bases between. The CDR3 is made up of 11 amino acids.

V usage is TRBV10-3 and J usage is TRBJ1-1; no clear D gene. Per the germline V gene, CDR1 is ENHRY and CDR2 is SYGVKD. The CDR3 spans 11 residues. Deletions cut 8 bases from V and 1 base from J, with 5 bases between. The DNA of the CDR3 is TGTGCCATCGGAGGGAACACTGAAGCTTTCTTT. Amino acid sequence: CAIGGNTEAFF.

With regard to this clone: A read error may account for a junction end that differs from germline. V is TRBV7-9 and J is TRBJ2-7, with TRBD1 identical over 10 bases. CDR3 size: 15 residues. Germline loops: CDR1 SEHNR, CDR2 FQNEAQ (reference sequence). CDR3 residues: CSSSPPGTGAQEQYF. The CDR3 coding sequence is TGTTCCAGCAGCCCGCCTGGGACAGGGGCTCAGGAGCAGTACTTC.

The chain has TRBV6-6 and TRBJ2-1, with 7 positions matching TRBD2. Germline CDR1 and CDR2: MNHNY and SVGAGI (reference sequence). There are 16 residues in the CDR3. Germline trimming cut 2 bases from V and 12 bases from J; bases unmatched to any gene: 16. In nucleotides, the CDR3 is TGTGCCAGCAGTTACCCGGAGCGGGATTCCTCCCAATGGCAGTTCTTC. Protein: CASSYPERDSSQWQFF.

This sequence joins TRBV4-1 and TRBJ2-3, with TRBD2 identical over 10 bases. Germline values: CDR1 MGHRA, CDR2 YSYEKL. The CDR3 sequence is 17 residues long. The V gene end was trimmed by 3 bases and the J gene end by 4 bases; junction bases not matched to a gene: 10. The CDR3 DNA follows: TGCGCCAGCAGCCAGGGCCGGGCAGCGGGAGGGTCAGATACGCAGTATTTT. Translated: CASSQGRAAGGSDTQYF.

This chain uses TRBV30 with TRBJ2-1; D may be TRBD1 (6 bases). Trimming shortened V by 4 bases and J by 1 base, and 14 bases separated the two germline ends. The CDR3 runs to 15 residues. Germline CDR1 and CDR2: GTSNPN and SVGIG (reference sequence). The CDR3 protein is CAWTQGLLSYNEQFF. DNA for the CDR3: TGTGCCTGGACCCAGGGGTTACTGTCCTACAATGAGCAGTTCTTC.

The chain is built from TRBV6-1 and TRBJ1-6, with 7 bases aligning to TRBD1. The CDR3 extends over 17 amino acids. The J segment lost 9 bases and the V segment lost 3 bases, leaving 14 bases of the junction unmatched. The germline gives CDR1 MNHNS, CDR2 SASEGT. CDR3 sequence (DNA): TGTGCCAGCAGTGATCCTCGAGGGGACAGCATGACTTCACCCCTCCACTTT. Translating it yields CASSDPRGDSMTSPLHF.

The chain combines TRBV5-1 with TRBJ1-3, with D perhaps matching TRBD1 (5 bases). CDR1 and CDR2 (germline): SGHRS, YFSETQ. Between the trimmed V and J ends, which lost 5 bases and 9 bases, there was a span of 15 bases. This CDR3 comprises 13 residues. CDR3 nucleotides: TGCGCCAGCAGGTGGGGCGACAGAGGCACCATATATTTT. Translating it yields CASRWGDRGTIYF.

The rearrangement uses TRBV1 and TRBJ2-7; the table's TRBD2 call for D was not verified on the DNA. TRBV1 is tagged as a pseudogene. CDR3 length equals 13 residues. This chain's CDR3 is CTRAGVSTHEQYF. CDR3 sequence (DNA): TGCACCAGAGCCGGGGTTTCGACCCACGAGCAGTACTTC.